This is a list of T cell receptor beta chains from one sample in a study of regulatory T cells in long-lasting Graves disease. TCRdb re-called the multiplex PCR reads through MiXCR, storing one row per CDR3 protein. The sample yields around 450,000 distinct CDR3 sequences, roughly 15% seen once. The same specimen was also included in a second study, on T cells in Graves' hyperthyroidism and ophthalmopathy.

The starting material was peripheral blood mononuclear cells (PBMCs), obtained at new diagnosis, from a patient treated with antithyroid drugs. Receptors were obtained from a woman in her thirties or forties with Graves disease. Each CDR3 is given with its conserved first and last residue. A D gene is named only where the DNA matches it firmly.

TRBJ2-7 TRBD1 TRBV2 CASSKTGAYEQYF
TRBJ2-5 . TRBV6-5 CASSYPQETQYF
TRBJ2-7 . TRBV29-1 CSVEGGLFYEQYF
TRBJ2-5 TRBD1 TRBV28 CASSTPTGGVETQYF
TRBJ2-7 . TRBV13 CASRPLDRLSYEQYF
TRBJ2-2 TRBD2 TRBV29-1 CSVEEGGANTGELFF
. . TRBV9 CASSGRDRTIVGEQFF
TRBJ2-7 . TRBV11-3 CASSLPLGAYEQYF
TRBJ2-7 . TRBV5-5 CASSLASRSYEQYF
TRBJ2-5 . TRBV24-1 CATSSTRDGGLQETQYF
TRBJ2-5 . TRBV7-2 CASDSQETQYF
TRBJ2-1 TRBD2 TRBV28 CASSFRREVDEQFF
TRBJ2-1 TRBD1 TRBV11-3 CASTRDRESVGSYNEQFF
TRBJ2-1 . TRBV28 CASSPPLGGGYNEQFF
TRBJ2-7 . TRBV3-1 CASSQGFDGRHEQYF
TRBJ1-1 . TRBV27 CASSLRGFVTEAFF
TRBJ1-6 . TRBV12-3/TRBV12-4 CASSSILGTPLHF
TRBJ2-3 . TRBV27 CASFPDGGSGTDTQYF
TRBJ1-2 . TRBV29-1 CSVERPSNYGYTF
TRBJ2-2 TRBD2 TRBV19 CASSIPAGATNTGELFF
TRBJ2-1 TRBD1 TRBV5-1 CASEQGAGNEQFF
TRBJ2-2 TRBD1 TRBV10-3 CAISDTGTGNTGELFF
TRBJ1-2 . TRBV7-9 CASSLREAFYGYTF
TRBJ2-3 TRBD2 TRBV6-5 CASSYSKLELAGGPADTQYF
TRBJ1-1 . TRBV20-1 CSAIKQGLVTEAFF
TRBJ1-4 . TRBV28 CASSTPHENEKLFF
TRBJ2-1 TRBD2 TRBV28 CASSPRAGGPRWYNEQFF
TRBJ1-4 . TRBV7-9 CASSSLNDRWLFF
TRBJ2-5 TRBD1 TRBV11-2 CASSSGQGSETQYF
TRBJ1-1 . TRBV11-2 CASSLSSGMNTEAFF
TRBJ2-5 TRBD2 TRBV28 CASRTFDGTSGSSETQYF
TRBJ2-1 TRBD2 TRBV28 CASSPRAGGEQFF
TRBJ2-7 TRBD1 TRBV27 CASSLGQGAGEQYF
TRBJ1-6 . TRBV6-1 CASSPYTGLVSPLHF
TRBJ2-3 TRBD2 TRBV7-9 CASSIGGLVGTDTQYF
TRBJ2-5 . TRBV11-3 CASSLPRELLKETQYF
TRBJ2-1 . TRBV30 CAWSRPAGEQFF
TRBJ1-6 . TRBV7-8 CASSPNWDNSPLHF
TRBJ2-7 . TRBV5-1 CASSTGQGRTYEQYF
TRBJ1-2 . TRBV2 CASPDTNYGYTF
TRBJ2-4 . TRBV28 CASRLGDGYKNIQYF
TRBJ2-1 . TRBV10-3 CAARGETGNNEQFF
TRBJ2-7 . TRBV7-8 CASSSRGLEVDEQYF
TRBJ2-7 TRBD2 TRBV10-2 CASSVGSGSSYEQYF
TRBJ2-3 TRBD1 TRBV5-5 CASSLTGQGGTDTQYF
TRBJ2-7 TRBD1 TRBV12-3/TRBV12-4 CASSLGQGISYEQYF
TRBJ2-5 TRBD2 TRBV19 CASSATSGRTQETQYF
TRBJ2-6 . TRBV28 CASTSLPGPTGANVLTF
TRBJ2-3 . TRBV29-1 CSVEAASLGSDTQYF
TRBJ1-1 . TRBV19 CASSIVPPNTEAFF
TRBJ1-1 TRBD1 TRBV9 CASSVDGTGISGTEAFF
TRBJ2-7 . TRBV29-1 CSVVGTSTYEQYF
TRBJ2-7 TRBD1 TRBV7-8 CASGQELSYEQYF
TRBJ2-1 TRBD2 TRBV24-1 CATSEPSGGYNEQFF
TRBJ1-5 . TRBV28 CASLDRLWGNQPQHF
TRBJ2-3 TRBD2 TRBV7-2 CASRPGASGTTDTQYF
TRBJ1-2 . TRBV7-9 CASSLDSITYYGYTF
TRBJ2-5 TRBD2 TRBV12-3/TRBV12-4 CASSLLTSGSKTQYF